This T cell receptor (beta chain) emerged from a study of T cells of healthy individuals (dated by TCRdb to the late 2010s). Notes on this clonotype: The antigen this receptor binds is unknown. There are no base qualities to consult, and no much larger clone falls within one base.

Library preparation used 5' RACE. These reads were obtained on an Illumina MiSeq. Using fastp trimming at Q25 and MiXCR clonotype assembly, TCRdb reanalyzed the public sequencing data and kept in-frame beta chains. Every entry covers one CDR3 protein and lists the most common genes and DNA from its rows. The sample yields about 100,000 distinct CDR3 sequences; 17% were counted once. In total, the top ten clones hold roughly 6.1% of the sample. V lost 3 bases and J lost 0 bases; the stretch between them is 9 bases long. The CDR1 and CDR2 encoded by the germline V gene (reference sequence) are MNHEY and SMNVEV. The CDR3 covers 15 residues, taking in both the cysteine and the phenylalanine. The CDR3 DNA has 45 bases and is translated from base 1.

The source is a human donor in good health. Here the chain combines TRBV27 and TRBJ2-1, with the D segment identity uncertain. The nucleotides read TGTGCCAGCAGTTTCCAATGGAGCTCCTACAATGAGCAGTTCTTC. Its protein product is CASSFQWSSYNEQFF.